This TCR beta chain came from a study of blood T cell repertoires in COVID-19. Study as a whole: Samples of COVID-19 (acute and convalescent) were obtained from the United States, Italy and Spain.

Original analysis: For nucleated cells, counts were estimated from reference gene primer amplification. The repertoire was sequenced with immunoSEQ multiplex PCR; TCRdb's copy has only in-frame clones and lacks some. The D gene and trimming were derived from the DNA, and the V and J assignments and clone size from that table. The table lists roughly 120,000 clones, more than 75% of them singletons. Germline CDR1 is MNHEY and CDR2 is SMNVEV (reference sequence). V lost 6 bases, J lost 0 bases, and 2 bases stayed unmatched. The CDR3 contains 14 residues. This sequence originates from a man between 60 and 75 years old with acute or convalescent COVID-19. The V gene is TRBV27, the J gene TRBJ2-1; TRBD2 matches at 7 bases. Sequenced material: peripheral blood. In DNA, the CDR3 is TGTGCCAGCAGGGGGGGGAGCTCCTACAATGAGCAGTTCTTC. Amino acids: CASRGGSSYNEQFF.